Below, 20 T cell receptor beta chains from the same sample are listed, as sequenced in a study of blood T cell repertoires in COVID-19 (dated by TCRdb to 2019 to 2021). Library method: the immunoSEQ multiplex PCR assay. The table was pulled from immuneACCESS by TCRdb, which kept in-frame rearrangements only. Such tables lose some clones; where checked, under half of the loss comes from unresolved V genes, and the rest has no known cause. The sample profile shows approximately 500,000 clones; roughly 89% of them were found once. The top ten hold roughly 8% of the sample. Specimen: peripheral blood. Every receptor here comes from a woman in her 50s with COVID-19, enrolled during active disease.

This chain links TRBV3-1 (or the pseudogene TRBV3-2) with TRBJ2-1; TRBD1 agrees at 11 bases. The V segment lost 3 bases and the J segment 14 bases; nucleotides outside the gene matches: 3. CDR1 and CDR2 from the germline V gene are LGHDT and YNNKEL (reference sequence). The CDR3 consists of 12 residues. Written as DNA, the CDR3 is TGTGCCAGCAGCCATGGGGACAGGGGGAAGTTCTTC. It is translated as CASSHGDRGKFF.

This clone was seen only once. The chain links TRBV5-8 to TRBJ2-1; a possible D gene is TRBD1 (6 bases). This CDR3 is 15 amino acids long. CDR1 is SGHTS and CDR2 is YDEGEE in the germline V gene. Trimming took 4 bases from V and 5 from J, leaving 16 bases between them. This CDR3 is CASSAGDLEDNEQFF. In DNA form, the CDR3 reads TGTGCCAGCAGCGCAGGGGACCTGGAGGACAATGAGCAGTTCTTC.

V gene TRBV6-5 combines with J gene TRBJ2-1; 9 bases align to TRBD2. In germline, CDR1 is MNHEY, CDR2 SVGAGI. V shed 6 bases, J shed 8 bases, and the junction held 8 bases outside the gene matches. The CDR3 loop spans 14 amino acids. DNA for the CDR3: TGTGCCAGCAGGGGTAGCGGGGGACTTCATGAGCAGTTCTTC. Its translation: CASRGSGGLHEQFF.

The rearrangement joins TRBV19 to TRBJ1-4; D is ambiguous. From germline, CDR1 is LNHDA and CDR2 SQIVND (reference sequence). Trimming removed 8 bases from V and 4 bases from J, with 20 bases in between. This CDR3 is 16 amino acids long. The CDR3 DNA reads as TGTGCCAGTCGGCTTTCAGGCGAAGTAGGTAATGAAAAACTGTTTTTT. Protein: CASRLSGEVGNEKLFF.

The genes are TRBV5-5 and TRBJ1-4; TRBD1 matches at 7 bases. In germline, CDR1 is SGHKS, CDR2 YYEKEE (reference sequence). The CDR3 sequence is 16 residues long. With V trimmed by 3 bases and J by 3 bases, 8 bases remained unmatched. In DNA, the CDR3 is TGTGCCAGCAGCTCCACAGGGGATAGGGCTAATGAAAAACTGTTTTTT. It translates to CASSSTGDRANEKLFF. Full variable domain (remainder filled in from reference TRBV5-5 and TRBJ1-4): DAGVTQSPTHLIKTRGQQVTLRCSPISGHKSVSWYQQVLGQGPQFIFQYYEKEERGRGNFPDRFSARQFPNYSSELNVNALLLGDSALYLCASSSTGDRANEKLFFGSGTQLSVL.

CDR3: CAWGKEDTDTQYF. The CDR3 region has the DNA TGTGCCTGGGGGAAGGAGGACACAGATACGCAGTATTTT. The chain has TRBV30 and TRBJ2-3; tentative D call: TRBD2 (5 bases). Germline V gives CDR1 GTSNPN, CDR2 SVGIG (reference sequence). This CDR3 contains 13 residues. V was trimmed by 5 bases and J by 2 bases, leaving 11 bases between them.

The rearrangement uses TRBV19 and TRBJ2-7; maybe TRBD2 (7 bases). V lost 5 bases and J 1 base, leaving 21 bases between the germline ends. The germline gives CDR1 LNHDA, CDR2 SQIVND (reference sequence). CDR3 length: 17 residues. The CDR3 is CASSPLWGGGPSYEQYF. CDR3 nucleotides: TGTGCCAGTAGTCCCCTGTGGGGAGGGGGGCCTTCCTACGAGCAGTACTTC.

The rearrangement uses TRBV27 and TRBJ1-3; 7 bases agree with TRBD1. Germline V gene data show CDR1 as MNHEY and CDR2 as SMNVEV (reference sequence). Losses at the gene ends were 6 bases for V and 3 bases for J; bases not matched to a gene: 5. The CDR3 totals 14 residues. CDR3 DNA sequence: TGTGCCAGCAGCCGCACAGGGGTTGGAAACACCATATATTTT. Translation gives CASSRTGVGNTIYF.

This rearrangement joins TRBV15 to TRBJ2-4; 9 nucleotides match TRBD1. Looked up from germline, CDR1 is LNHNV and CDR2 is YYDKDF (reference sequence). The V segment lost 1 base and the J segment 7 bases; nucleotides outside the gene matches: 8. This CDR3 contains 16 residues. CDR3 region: CATSRVGTGPPNIQYF. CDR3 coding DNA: TGTGCCACCAGCAGAGTGGGGACAGGGCCTCCCAACATTCAGTACTTC. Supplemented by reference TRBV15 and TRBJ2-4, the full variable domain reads DAMVIQNPRYQVTQFGKPVTLSCSQTLNHNVMYWYQQKSSQAPKLLFHYYDKDFNNEADTPDNFQSRRPNTSFCFLDIRSPGLGDTAMYLCATSRVGTGPPNIQYFGAGTRLSVL.

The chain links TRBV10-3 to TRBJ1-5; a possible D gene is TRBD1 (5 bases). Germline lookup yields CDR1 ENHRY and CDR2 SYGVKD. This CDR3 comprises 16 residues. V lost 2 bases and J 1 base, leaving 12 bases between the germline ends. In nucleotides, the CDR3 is TGTGCCATCAGTGAGGTCCAGGGAGGAAGCAATCAGCCCCAGCATTTT. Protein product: CAISEVQGGSNQPQHF.

The CDR3 protein is CASSTRDFNEQFF. In DNA, the CDR3 is TGTGCCAGCAGCACCCGCGACTTCAATGAGCAGTTCTTC. The chain combines TRBV9 with TRBJ2-1; D call uncertain. The CDR3 extends over 13 amino acids. Germline CDR1 is SGDLS and CDR2 is YYNGEE. V was pared by 4 bases and J by 6 bases, with 11 bases between. Using reference TRBV9 and TRBJ2-1 for the parts outside the CDR3, the full variable domain is DSGVTQTPKHLITATGQRVTLRCSPRSGDLSVYWYQQSLDQGLQFLIQYYNGEERAKGNILERFSAQQFPDLHSELNLSSLELGDSALYFCASSTRDFNEQFFGPGTRLTVL.

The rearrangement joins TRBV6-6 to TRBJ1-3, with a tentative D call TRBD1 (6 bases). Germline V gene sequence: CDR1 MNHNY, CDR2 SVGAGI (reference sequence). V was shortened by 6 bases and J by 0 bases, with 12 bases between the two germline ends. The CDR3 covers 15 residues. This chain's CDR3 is CASSPGQFSGNTIYF. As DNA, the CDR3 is TGTGCCAGCAGCCCAGGACAGTTCTCTGGAAACACCATATATTTT.

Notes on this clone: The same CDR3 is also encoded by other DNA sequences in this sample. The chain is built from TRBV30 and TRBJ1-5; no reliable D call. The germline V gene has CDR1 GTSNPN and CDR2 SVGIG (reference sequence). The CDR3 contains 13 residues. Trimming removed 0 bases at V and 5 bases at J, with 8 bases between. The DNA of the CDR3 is TGTGCCTGGAGTGTACGAGGAGATCAGCCCCAGCATTTT. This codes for CAWSVRGDQPQHF. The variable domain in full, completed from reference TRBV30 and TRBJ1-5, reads SQTIHQWPATLVQPVGSPLSLECTVEGTSNPNLYWYRQAAGRGLQLLFYSVGIGQISSEVPQNLSASRPQDRQFILSSKKLLLSDSGFYLCAWSVRGDQPQHFGDGTRLSIL.

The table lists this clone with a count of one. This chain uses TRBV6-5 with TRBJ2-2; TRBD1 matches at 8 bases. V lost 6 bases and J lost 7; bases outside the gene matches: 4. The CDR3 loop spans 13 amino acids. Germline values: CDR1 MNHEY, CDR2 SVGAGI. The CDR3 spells CASSVQGDGELFF. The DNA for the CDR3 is TGTGCCAGCAGCGTACAGGGGGACGGGGAGCTGTTTTTT.

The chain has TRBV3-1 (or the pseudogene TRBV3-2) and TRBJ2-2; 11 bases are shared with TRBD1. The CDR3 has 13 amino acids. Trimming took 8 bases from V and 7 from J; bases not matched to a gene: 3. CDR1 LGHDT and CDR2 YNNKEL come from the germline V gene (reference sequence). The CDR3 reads CASGQGADGELFF. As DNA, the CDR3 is TGTGCCAGCGGACAGGGGGCAGACGGGGAGCTGTTTTTT.

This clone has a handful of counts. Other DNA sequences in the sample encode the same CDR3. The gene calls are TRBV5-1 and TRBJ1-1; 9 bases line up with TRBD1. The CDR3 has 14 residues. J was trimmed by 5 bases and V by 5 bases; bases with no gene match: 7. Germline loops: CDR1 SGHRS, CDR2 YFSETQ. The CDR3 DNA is TGCGCCAGCAGGACGGGACAGGGAGGAACTGAAGCTTTCTTT. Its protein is CASRTGQGGTEAFF.

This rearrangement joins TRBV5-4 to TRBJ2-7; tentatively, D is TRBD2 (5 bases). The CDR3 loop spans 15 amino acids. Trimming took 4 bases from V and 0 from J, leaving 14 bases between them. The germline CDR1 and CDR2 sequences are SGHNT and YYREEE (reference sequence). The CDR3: CASSPGLSSSYEQYF. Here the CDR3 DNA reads TGTGCCAGCAGCCCCGGACTTTCCAGCTCCTACGAGCAGTACTTC.

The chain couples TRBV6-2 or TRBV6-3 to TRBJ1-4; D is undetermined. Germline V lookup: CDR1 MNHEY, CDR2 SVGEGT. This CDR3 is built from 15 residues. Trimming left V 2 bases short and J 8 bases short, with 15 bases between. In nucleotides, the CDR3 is TGTGCCAGCAGTTACGTGAAGGGCGGAGGGGAAAAACTGTTTTTT. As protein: CASSYVKGGGEKLFF.

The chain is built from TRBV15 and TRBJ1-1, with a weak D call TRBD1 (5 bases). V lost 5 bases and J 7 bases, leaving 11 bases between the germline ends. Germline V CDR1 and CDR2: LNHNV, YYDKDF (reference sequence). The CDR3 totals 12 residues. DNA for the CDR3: TGTGCCACCAGCGGGGGAGGGAGTGAAGCTTTCTTT. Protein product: CATSGGGSEAFF. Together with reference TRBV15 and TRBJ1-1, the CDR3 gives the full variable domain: DAMVIQNPRYQVTQFGKPVTLSCSQTLNHNVMYWYQQKSSQAPKLLFHYYDKDFNNEADTPDNFQSRRPNTSFCFLDIRSPGLGDTAMYLCATSGGGSEAFFGQGTRLTVV.

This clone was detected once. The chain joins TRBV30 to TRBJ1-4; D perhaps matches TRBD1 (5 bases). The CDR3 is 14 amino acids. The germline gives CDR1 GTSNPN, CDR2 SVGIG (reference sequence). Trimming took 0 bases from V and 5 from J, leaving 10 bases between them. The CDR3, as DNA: TGTGCCTGGAGTGTTTTGGGGGGAAATGAAAAACTGTTTTTT. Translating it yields CAWSVLGGNEKLFF.